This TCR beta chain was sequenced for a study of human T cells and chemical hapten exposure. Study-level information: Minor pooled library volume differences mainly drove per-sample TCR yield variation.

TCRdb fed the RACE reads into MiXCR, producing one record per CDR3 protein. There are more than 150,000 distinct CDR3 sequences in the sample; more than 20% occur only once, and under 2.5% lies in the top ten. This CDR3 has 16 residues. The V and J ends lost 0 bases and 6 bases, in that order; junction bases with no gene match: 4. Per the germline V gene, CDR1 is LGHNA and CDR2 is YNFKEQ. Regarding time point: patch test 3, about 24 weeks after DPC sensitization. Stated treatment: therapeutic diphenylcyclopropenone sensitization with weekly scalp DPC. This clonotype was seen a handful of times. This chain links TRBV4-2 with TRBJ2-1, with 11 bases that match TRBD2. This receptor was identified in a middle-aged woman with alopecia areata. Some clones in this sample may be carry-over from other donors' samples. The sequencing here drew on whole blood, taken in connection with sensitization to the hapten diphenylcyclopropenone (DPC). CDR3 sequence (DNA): TGTGCCAGCAGCCAAGATTTAGCGGGAGGGCGCAATGAGCAGTTCTTC. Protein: CASSQDLAGGRNEQFF.